The rows below give T cell receptor beta chains drawn from one sample of a study of cytomegalovirus exposure and HLA in healthy donors. Data came from immunoSEQ multiplex PCR; TCRdb stores just in-frame clones and leaves some out. The sample contains 99,000 or so clones, approximately 90% of which appear only once. Source material: PBMCs. These receptors all stem from a woman under 30 in good health and CMV-seropositive. Each CDR3 is given with its conserved first and last residue. A D gene is named only where the DNA matches it firmly.

TRBJ2-7 | TRBV6-5 | - | CASGTDWVGEQYF | TGTGCCTCGGGAACGGACTGGGTTGGCGAGCAGTACTTC
TRBJ2-7 | TRBV10-3 | - | CAISLRAYEQYF | TGTGCCATCAGTCTCAGGGCCTACGAGCAGTACTTC
TRBJ2-3 | TRBV4-1 | TRBD1 | CASSQRTGRDTQYF | TGCGCCAGCAGCCAAAGGACAGGGCGAGATACGCAGTATTTT
TRBJ2-3 | TRBV5-6 | - | CASSLYGSYPTQYF | TGTGCCAGCAGCTTGTACGGGAGTTACCCCACGCAGTATTTT
TRBJ2-7 | TRBV11-3 | TRBD1 | CASSDRDRANEQYF | TGTGCCAGCAGCGACCGGGACAGGGCGAACGAGCAGTACTTC
TRBJ2-7 | TRBV4-1 | - | CASSQVGQGPYEQYF | TGCGCCAGCAGCCAAGTAGGGCAGGGCCCCTACGAGCAGTACTTC
TRBJ1-2 | TRBV5-8 | - | CASSLDLRVPNYGYTF | TGTGCCAGCAGCTTAGATCTGCGGGTACCCAACTATGGCTACACCTTC
TRBJ2-2 | TRBV7-7 | - | CASSLSQNTGELFF | TGTGCCAGCAGCCTATCCCAGAACACCGGGGAGCTGTTTTTT
TRBJ2-1 | TRBV27 | TRBD2 | CASSVAGGYGSEQFF | TGTGCCAGCAGTGTAGCGGGAGGGTACGGGAGTGAGCAGTTCTTC
TRBJ2-7 | TRBV6-1 | - | CASSEAGLLWEQYF | TGTGCCAGCAGTGAAGCGGGACTGCTATGGGAGCAGTACTTC
TRBJ2-7 | TRBV19 | - | CASSNGGPHEQYF | TGTGCCAGTTCGAATGGGGGCCCCCACGAGCAGTACTTC
TRBJ1-1 | TRBV18 | TRBD1 | CASSTSRTGAEAFF | TGTGCCAGCTCAACGTCCCGAACAGGGGCTGAAGCTTTCTTT
TRBJ2-2 | TRBV7-8 | - | CASSLGWQGILNTGELFF | TGTGCCAGCAGCTTAGGGTGGCAGGGGATTTTGAACACCGGGGAGCTGTTTTTT
TRBJ1-1 | TRBV9 | - | CASSVAGGNPEAFF | TGTGCCAGCAGCGTAGCGGGCGGGAACCCTGAAGCTTTCTTT
TRBJ2-2 | TRBV19 | - | CASKVRQGGTGELFF | TGTGCCAGTAAGGTGCGGCAGGGGGGCACCGGGGAGCTGTTTTTT
TRBJ2-7 | TRBV5-1 | - | CASRAAGLHSYEQYF | TGCGCCAGCAGAGCCGCCGGACTTCACTCCTACGAGCAGTACTTC
TRBJ2-3 | TRBV5-1 | TRBD2 | CASSSRIAGGPRADTQYF | TGCGCCAGCAGCTCCCGAATAGCGGGAGGGCCCAGGGCAGATACGCAGTATTTT
TRBJ1-1 | TRBV5-6 | - | CASSLGQGSTEAFF | TGTGCCAGCAGCTTGGGGCAGGGGAGCACTGAAGCTTTCTTT
TRBJ2-7 | TRBV5-6 | - | CASSLQPYSPDYEQYF | TGTGCCAGCAGCTTACAGCCATACTCACCGGACTACGAGCAGTACTTC
TRBJ1-6 | TRBV27 | - | CASSFLADLSPLHF | TGTGCCAGCAGTTTTTTGGCCGACTTATCACCCCTCCACTTT
TRBJ2-7 | TRBV28 | - | CASSLAGYEQYF | TGTGCCAGCAGTTTAGCGGGCTACGAGCAGTACTTC